This section outlines one TCR beta chain sequence together with its context. The antigen is undetermined. Timing groups of about 4 and about 12 weeks for second doses were pooled. The data were obtained in a study of T cell responses to AZD1222 COVID-19 vaccine. The CDR3 totals 14 residues. V shed 6 bases, J shed 5 bases, and the junction held 6 bases outside the gene matches. Germline V CDR1 and CDR2: MNHEY, SVGAGI. Notes on the study in general: Donors, mostly white British, included more females; clonal diversity was possibly underestimated.

Sequenced by immunoSEQ multiplex PCR; TCRdb stores in-frame clones only, minus some. Of 90,000 to 150,000 clones in the sample, roughly 90% were seen once. The starting material was peripheral blood, obtained 28 days after the second AZD1222 dose. The TCR was taken from an adult who received the AZD1222 COVID-19 vaccine. The chain combines TRBV6-5 with TRBJ1-2, with 10 bases matching TRBD1. This CDR3 is CASRETGGLYGYTF. The DNA of the CDR3 is TGTGCCAGCAGAGAGACAGGGGGCTTATATGGCTACACCTTC.